The clone carrying this T cell receptor beta chain has only a few counts. Its antigen remains unknown. The CDR3 loop spans 14 amino acids. In germline, CDR1 is MDHEN, CDR2 SYDVKM. V was pared by 6 bases and J by 3 bases, with 5 bases of the junction left unmatched. TCRdb used MiXCR to reprocess the reads, holding one entry per CDR3 protein. The repertoire holds a few hundred thousand distinct CDR3 sequences, with 8% to 9.5% as singletons. This specimen belongs to a study of T cell repertoires in cytomegalovirus infection. Across the whole study: Carrying CMV and the relevant HLA type showed in public TCR beta signatures.

Study-level findings and limits: The cumulative frequency of public TCR beta families distinguished individuals who carried CMV together with the relevant HLA.

The sequenced material came from PBMCs. The chain employs TRBV28 and TRBJ1-1; 9 bases align to TRBD1. The sequence derives from a human donor in good health (CMV status not recorded). Some clones in this sample may be carry-over from other donors' samples. The CDR3 sequence is CASRGQGRDTEAFF. CDR3 coding DNA: TGTGCCAGCAGGGGACAGGGAAGGGACACTGAAGCTTTCTTT.